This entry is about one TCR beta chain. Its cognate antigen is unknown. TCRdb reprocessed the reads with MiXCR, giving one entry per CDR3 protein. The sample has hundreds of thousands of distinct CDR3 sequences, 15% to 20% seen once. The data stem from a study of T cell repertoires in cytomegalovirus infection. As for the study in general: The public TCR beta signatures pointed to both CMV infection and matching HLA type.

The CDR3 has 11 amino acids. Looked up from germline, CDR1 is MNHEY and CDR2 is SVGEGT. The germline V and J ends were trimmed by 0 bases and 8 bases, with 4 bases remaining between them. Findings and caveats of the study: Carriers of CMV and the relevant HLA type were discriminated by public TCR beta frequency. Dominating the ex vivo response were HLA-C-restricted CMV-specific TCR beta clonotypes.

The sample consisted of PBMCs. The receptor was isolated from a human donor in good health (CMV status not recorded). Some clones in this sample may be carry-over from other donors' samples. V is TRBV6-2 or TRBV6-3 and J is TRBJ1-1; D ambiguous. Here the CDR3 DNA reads TGTGCCAGCAGTTACTCTTTAGAAGCTTTCTTT. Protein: CASSYSLEAFF.